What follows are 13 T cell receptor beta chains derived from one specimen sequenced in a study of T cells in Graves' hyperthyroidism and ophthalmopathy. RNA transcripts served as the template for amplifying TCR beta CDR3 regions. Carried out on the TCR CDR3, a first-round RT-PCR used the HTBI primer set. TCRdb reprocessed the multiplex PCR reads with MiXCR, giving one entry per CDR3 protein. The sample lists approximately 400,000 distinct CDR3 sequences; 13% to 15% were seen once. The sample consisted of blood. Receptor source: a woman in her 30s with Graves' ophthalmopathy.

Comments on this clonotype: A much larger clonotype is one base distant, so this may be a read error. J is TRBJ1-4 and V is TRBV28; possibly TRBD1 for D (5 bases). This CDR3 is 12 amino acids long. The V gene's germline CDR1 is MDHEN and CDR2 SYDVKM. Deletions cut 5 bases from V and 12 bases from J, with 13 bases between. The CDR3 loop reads CASSIRVQELFF. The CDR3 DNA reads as TGTGCCAGCAGTATCAGGGTGCAAGAACTGTTTTTT.

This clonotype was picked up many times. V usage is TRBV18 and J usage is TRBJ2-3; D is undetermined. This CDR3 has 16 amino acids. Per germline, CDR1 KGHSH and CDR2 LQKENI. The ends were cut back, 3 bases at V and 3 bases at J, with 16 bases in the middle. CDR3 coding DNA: TGTGCCAGCTCACCCCGTGCGCAGGTCGGGACAGATACGCAGTATTTT. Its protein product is CASSPRAQVGTDTQYF. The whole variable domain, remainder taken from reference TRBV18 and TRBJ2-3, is NAGVMQNPRHLVRRRGQEARLRCSPMKGHSHVYWYRQLPEEGLKFMVYLQKENIIDESGMPKERFSAEFPKEGPSILRIQQVVRGDSAAYFCASSPRAQVGTDTQYFGPGTRLTVL.

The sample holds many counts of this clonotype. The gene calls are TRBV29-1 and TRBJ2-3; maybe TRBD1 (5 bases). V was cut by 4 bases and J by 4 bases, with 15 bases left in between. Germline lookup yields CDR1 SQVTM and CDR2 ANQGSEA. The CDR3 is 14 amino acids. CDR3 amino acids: CSVVWAGSPDTQYF. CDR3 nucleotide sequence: TGCAGCGTTGTATGGGCAGGGTCACCAGATACGCAGTATTTT.

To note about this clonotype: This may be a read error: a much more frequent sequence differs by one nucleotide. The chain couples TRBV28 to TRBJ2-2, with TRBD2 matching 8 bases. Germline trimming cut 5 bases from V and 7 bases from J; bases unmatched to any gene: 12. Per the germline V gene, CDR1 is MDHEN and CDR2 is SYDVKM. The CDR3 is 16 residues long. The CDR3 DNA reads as TGTGCCAGCAGTCCGGGGACTAGACTTGGTAACGGGGAGCTGTTTTTT. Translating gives CASSPGTRLGNGELFF.

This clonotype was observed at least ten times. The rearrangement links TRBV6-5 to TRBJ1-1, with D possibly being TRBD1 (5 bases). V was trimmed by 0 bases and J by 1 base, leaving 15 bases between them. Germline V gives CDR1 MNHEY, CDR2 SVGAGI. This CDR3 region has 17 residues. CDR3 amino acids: CASSYSNFQGWNTEAFF. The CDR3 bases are TGTGCCAGCAGTTACTCGAATTTTCAGGGCTGGAACACTGAAGCTTTCTTT.

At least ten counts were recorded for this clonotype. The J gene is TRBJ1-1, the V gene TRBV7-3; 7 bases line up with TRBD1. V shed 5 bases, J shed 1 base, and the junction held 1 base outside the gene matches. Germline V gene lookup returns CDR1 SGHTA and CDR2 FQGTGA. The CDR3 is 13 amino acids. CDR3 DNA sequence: TGTGCCAGCAGCAGACAGGGGAACACTGAAGCTTTCTTT. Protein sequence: CASSRQGNTEAFF.

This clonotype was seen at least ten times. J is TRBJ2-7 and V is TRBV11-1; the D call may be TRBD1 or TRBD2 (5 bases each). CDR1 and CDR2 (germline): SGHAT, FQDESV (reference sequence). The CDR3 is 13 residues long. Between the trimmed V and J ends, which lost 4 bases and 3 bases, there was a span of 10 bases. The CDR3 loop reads CASSSGPVYEQYF. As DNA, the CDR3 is TGTGCCAGCAGCTCGGGACCGGTCTACGAGCAGTACTTC.

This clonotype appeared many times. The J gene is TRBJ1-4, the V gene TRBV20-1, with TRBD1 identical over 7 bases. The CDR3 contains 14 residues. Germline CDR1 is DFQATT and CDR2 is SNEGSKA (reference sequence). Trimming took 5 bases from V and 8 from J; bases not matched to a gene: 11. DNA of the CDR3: TGCAGTGCTCCGACTCAGGGGGATAGAGAAAAACTGTTTTTT. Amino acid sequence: CSAPTQGDREKLFF.

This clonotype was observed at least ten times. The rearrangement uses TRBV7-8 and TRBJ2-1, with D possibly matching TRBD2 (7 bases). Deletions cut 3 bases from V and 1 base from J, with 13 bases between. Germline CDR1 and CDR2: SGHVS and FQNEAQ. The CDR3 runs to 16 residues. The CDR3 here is CASSFPGGPSYNEQFF. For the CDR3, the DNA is TGTGCCAGCAGCTTCCCGGGGGGCCCATCCTACAATGAGCAGTTCTTC. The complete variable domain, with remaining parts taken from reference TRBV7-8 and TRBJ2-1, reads GAGVSQSPRYKVAKRGQDVALRCDPISGHVSLFWYQQALGQGPEFLTYFQNEAQLDKSGLPSDRFFAERPEGSVSTLKIQRTQQEDSAVYLCASSFPGGPSYNEQFFGPGTRLTVL.

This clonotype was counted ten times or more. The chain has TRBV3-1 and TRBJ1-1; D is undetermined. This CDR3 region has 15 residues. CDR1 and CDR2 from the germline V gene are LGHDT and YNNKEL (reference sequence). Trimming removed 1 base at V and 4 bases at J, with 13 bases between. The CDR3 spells CASSQGRTRGTEAFF. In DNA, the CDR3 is TGTGCCAGCAGCCAAGGCCGGACCCGGGGCACTGAAGCTTTCTTT.

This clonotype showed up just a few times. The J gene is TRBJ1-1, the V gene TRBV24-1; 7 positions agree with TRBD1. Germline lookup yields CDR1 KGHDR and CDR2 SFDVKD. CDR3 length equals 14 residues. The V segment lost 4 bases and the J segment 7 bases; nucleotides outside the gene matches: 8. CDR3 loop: CATSDSGTVDEAFF. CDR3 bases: TGTGCCACCAGTGACTCCGGGACAGTAGATGAAGCTTTCTTT.

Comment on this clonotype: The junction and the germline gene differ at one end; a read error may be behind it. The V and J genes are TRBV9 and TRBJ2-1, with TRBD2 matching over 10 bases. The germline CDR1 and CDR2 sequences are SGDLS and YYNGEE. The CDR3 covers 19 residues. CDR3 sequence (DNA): TGTGCCAGCAGCCCAGAGCCTAGCGGGGGTTTAGTATTTTTGAATGAGCAGTCCTTC. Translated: CASSPEPSGGLVFLNEQSF.

The DNA for the CDR3 is TGCAGCGTTATCCAGGGTTTTTACAATGAGCAGTTCTTC. Its protein product is CSVIQGFYNEQFF. This chain joins TRBV29-1 and TRBJ2-1, with a tentative D call TRBD1 (5 bases). Trimming removed 5 bases at V and 4 bases at J, with 12 bases between. Germline V gene lookup returns CDR1 SQVTM and CDR2 ANQGSEA. The CDR3 runs 13 residues.